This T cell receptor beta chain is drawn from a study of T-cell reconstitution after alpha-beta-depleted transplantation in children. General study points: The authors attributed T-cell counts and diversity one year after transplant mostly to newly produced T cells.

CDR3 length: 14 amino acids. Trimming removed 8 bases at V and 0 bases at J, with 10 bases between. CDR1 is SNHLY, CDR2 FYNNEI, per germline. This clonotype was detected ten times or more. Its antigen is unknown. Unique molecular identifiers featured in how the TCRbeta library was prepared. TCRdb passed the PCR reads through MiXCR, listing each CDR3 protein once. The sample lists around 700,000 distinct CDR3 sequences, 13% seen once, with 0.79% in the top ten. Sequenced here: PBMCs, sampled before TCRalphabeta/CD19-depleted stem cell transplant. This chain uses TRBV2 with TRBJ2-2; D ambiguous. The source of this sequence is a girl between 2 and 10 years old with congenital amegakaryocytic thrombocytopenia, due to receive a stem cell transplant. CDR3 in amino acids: CASDTYSNTGELFF. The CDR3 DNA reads TGTGCCAGCGACACCTACTCGAACACCGGGGAGCTGTTTTTT.